The 25 T cell receptor beta chains in this list originate from one sample, sequenced in a study of OX40 agonist ivuxolimab in advanced cancers. Data came from immunoSEQ multiplex PCR; TCRdb stores just in-frame clones and leaves some out. The top ten hold around 0.95% of the sample, which has 70,000 to 80,000 clones, roughly 88% seen once. The specimen comprised CD4+ or CD8+ T cells sorted from blood, sampled in a trial of the OX40 agonist ivuxolimab. The receptors were sampled from an adult with an advanced solid tumor such as melanoma, head and neck, liver or kidney cancer.

The V call is TRBV29-1, the J call TRBJ2-3; possibly TRBD2 for D (5 bases). Trimming pared 4 bases from V and 4 bases from J, leaving 9 bases between. This CDR3 has 12 amino acids. Germline V gene lookup returns CDR1 SQVTM and CDR2 ANQGSEA. CDR3 region: CSVAWGADTQYF. The CDR3 nucleotides read TGCAGCGTTGCATGGGGAGCAGATACGCAGTATTTT.

This clone was counted a single time. The rearrangement links TRBV14 to TRBJ2-1, with a weak D call TRBD2 (5 bases). V lost 1 base, J lost 7 bases, and 17 bases lay in between. The CDR3 is made up of 16 amino acids. Germline CDR1 SGHDN, CDR2 FVKESK. CDR3 bases: TGTGCCAGCAGCCAAGCAGCGACTACGCCTAGGAATGAGCAGTTCTTC. Translating gives CASSQAATTPRNEQFF. Looking up the rest from reference TRBV14 and TRBJ2-1 gives the full variable domain: EAGVTQFPSHSVIEKGQTVTLRCDPISGHDNLYWYRRVMGKEIKFLLHFVKESKQDESGMPNNRFLAERTGGTYSTLKVQPAELEDSGVYFCASSQAATTPRNEQFFGPGTRLTVL.

This chain links TRBV28 with TRBJ2-7; D not certain. V was trimmed by 2 bases and J by 1 base, leaving 6 bases between them. This CDR3 has 13 residues. Germline CDR1 MDHEN, CDR2 SYDVKM. The CDR3 loop is CASSLGQSYEQYF. The CDR3 DNA is TGTGCCAGCAGTTTAGGGCAGTCCTACGAGCAGTACTTC.

This chain connects TRBV11-3 to TRBJ2-3, with 7 bases that match TRBD1. CDR1 is SGHNT, CDR2 YENEEA, per germline. CDR3 length: 15 amino acids. V dropped 5 bases and J dropped 2; count of bases not matched to a gene: 7. In DNA, the CDR3 is TGTGCCAGCAGCAAAGGGACAGAAGTCACAGATACGCAGTATTTT. The encoded protein is CASSKGTEVTDTQYF.

The V gene is TRBV9, the J gene TRBJ1-4; D is uncertain. The CDR3 covers 16 residues. Between the trimmed V and J ends, which lost 3 bases and 0 bases, there was a span of 12 bases. Per germline, CDR1 SGDLS and CDR2 YYNGEE. In nucleotides, the CDR3 is TGTGCCAGCAGCGCGGGCAGGACGACAACTAATGAAAAACTGTTTTTT. This codes for CASSAGRTTTNEKLFF.

The genes are TRBV7-8 and TRBJ1-2; TRBD1 matches at 8 bases. Germline V gene data show CDR1 as SGHVS and CDR2 as FQNEAQ. The CDR3 has 16 amino acids. Unmatched junction bases numbered 8, after V lost 5 bases and J lost 0 bases. The DNA for the CDR3 is TGTGCCAGCAGCCCGGGACAGGTGGCCTCTAACTATGGCTACACCTTC. Protein product: CASSPGQVASNYGYTF.

This clone has only one observation. The rearrangement links TRBV4-2 to TRBJ2-7; no clear D. V was shortened by 5 bases and J by 0 bases, with 14 bases between the two germline ends. Germline loops: CDR1 LGHNA, CDR2 YNFKEQ. This CDR3 contains 15 residues. CDR3 nucleotides: TGTGCCAGCAGCGCTACCGGGCTTTACTCCTACGAGCAGTACTTC. It translates to CASSATGLYSYEQYF.

The rearrangement links TRBV6-5 to TRBJ1-6; D might be TRBD1 (6 bases). This CDR3 is built from 14 residues. Trimming stripped 10 bases from V and 6 bases from J, with 16 bases between. Germline V lookup: CDR1 MNHEY, CDR2 SVGAGI. CDR3 sequence (DNA): TGTGCCACCCTAGGGGGTTTCGGTAATTCACCCCTCCACTTT. This gives the protein CATLGGFGNSPLHF.

The gene calls are TRBV11-3 and TRBJ2-3; D might be TRBD2 (5 bases). V lost 5 bases and J 1 base, leaving 10 bases between the germline ends. Germline CDR1 reads SGHNT; CDR2 reads YENEEA. The CDR3 sequence is 14 residues long. The CDR3 region has the DNA TGTGCCAGCAGCCCAGACGGGGGCACAGATACGCAGTATTTT. This codes for CASSPDGGTDTQYF.

The rearrangement uses TRBV5-8 and TRBJ1-2; no reliable D call. Germline V gives CDR1 SGHTS, CDR2 YDEGEE. CDR3 size: 15 residues. Trimming removed 2 bases from V and 4 bases from J, with 15 bases in between. CDR3 DNA: TGTGCCAGCAGCTTCGAGTATGGCAGGACCTATGGCTACACCTTC. Amino acids: CASSFEYGRTYGYTF.

The chain links TRBV7-9 to TRBJ2-1; TRBD2 agrees at 10 bases. This CDR3 has 18 amino acids. Germline loops: CDR1 SEHNR, CDR2 FQNEAQ (reference sequence). Germline trimming cut 0 bases from V and 5 bases from J; bases unmatched to any gene: 10. DNA for the CDR3: TGTGCCAGCAGCTTAGCGTACAGGGCTAGCGGGAGTAACAATGAGCAGTTCTTC. Translated, it gives CASSLAYRASGSNNEQFF.

This chain links TRBV2 with TRBJ1-5; D may be TRBD1 (6 bases). The CDR3 has 11 amino acids. From germline, CDR1 is SNHLY and CDR2 FYNNEI. V was shortened by 8 bases and J by 12 bases, with 14 bases between the two germline ends. The CDR3 region has the DNA TGTGCCAGCGGGTACAGGGCAAGCCAGCATTTT. It is translated as CASGYRASQHF.

The chain couples TRBV5-5 to TRBJ1-1; 8 positions match TRBD1. In germline, CDR1 is SGHKS, CDR2 YYEKEE (reference sequence). The CDR3 spans 17 residues. The V segment lost 4 bases and the J segment 3 bases; nucleotides outside the gene matches: 14. The DNA of the CDR3 is TGTGCCAGCAGCCCAACATACAGGGGGGATATGGACACTGAAGCTTTCTTT. It encodes CASSPTYRGDMDTEAFF.

CDR3 in amino acids: CAWSTLSVGNTEAFF. Here the CDR3 DNA reads TGTGCCTGGAGTACCCTCAGCGTTGGGAACACTGAAGCTTTCTTT. This chain connects TRBV30 to TRBJ1-1; unclear D gene. The length of the CDR3 is 15 residues. Germline loops: CDR1 GTSNPN, CDR2 SVGIG (reference sequence). Trimming stripped 2 bases from V and 1 base from J, with 14 bases between.

On this clone itself: Other nucleotide sequences in the sample specify the same CDR3. The J gene is TRBJ2-3, the V gene TRBV27, with a tentative D call TRBD1 (5 bases). The CDR3 is 13 residues long. Trimming took off 6 bases at V and 3 bases at J, with 10 bases between the two ends. Germline assignment: CDR1 MNHEY and CDR2 SMNVEV (reference sequence). CDR3 sequence (DNA): TGTGCCAGCAGCTTAAAGGGGACAGATACGCAGTATTTT. This codes for CASSLKGTDTQYF.

This clone has a handful of counts. This specimen includes other DNA sequences encoding the same CDR3. This rearrangement joins TRBV5-6 to TRBJ2-3; 14 bases align to TRBD2. This CDR3 has 17 residues. The germline CDR1 and CDR2 sequences are SGHDT and YYEEEE. With 5 bases clipped from V and 10 bases from J, the junction kept 15 bases outside the gene matches. The CDR3, as DNA: TGTGCCAGCAGTTTCGTGGGGACTAGCGGGAGTAAGGATGCGCAGTATTTT. Translation gives CASSFVGTSGSKDAQYF.

The J gene is TRBJ2-3, the V gene TRBV28; 7 positions match TRBD2. V lost 4 bases and J lost 2; bases outside the gene matches: 24. The CDR3 consists of 21 residues. Germline CDR1 reads MDHEN; CDR2 reads SYDVKM. The CDR3: CASSSTSTSFTYRSNTDTQYF. CDR3 nucleotide sequence: TGTGCCAGCAGTTCAACCTCGACTAGCTTCACTTACCGCTCCAACACAGATACGCAGTATTTT.

This clone was detected only a few times. CDR3 sequence reads: CASSWQGTKNIQYF. The CDR3 DNA reads as TGTGCCAGCAGCTGGCAGGGGACCAAAAACATTCAGTACTTC. V is TRBV5-6 and J is TRBJ2-4, with D possibly being TRBD1 (6 bases). This CDR3 is 14 amino acids long. CDR1 is SGHDT and CDR2 is YYEEEE in the germline V gene. V was trimmed by 3 bases and J by 2 bases, leaving 9 bases between them.

A remark on this clone: The same CDR3 can be traced to other DNA sequences in this sample. This chain joins TRBV30 and TRBJ1-5; TRBD1 aligns across 7 bases. V lost 0 bases and J lost 4; bases outside the gene matches: 0. CDR3 size: 13 residues. Germline loops: CDR1 GTSNPN, CDR2 SVGIG (reference sequence). The CDR3 coding sequence is TGTGCCTGGAGTGTACAGGGGAATCAGCCCCAGCATTTT. This encodes CAWSVQGNQPQHF.

This clone was counted a single time. The rearrangement joins TRBV5-1 to TRBJ2-7; 8 nucleotides match TRBD2. V gave up 2 bases and J gave up 6 bases; unmatched junction bases: 7. The CDR3 runs to 14 residues. Germline lookup yields CDR1 SGHRS and CDR2 YFSETQ. The CDR3 nucleotides read TGCGCCAGCAGCTTAAAACTAGCGGCCGCCGAGCAGTACTTC. The encoded protein is CASSLKLAAAEQYF.

The chain recombines TRBV7-3 with TRBJ2-1; 8 nucleotides agree with TRBD2. CDR1 is SGHTA, CDR2 FQGTGA, per germline. The CDR3 is 15 amino acids. V gave up 5 bases and J gave up 0 bases; unmatched junction bases: 3. CDR3 sequence reads: CASSRTSNSYNEQFF. The CDR3 region has the DNA TGTGCCAGCAGCAGGACTAGCAACTCCTACAATGAGCAGTTCTTC. The entire variable domain, with the rest obtained from reference TRBV7-3 and TRBJ2-1, is as follows: GAGVSQTPSNKVTEKGKYVELRCDPISGHTALYWYRQSLGQGPEFLIYFQGTGAADDSGLPNDRFFAVRPEGSVSTLKIQRTERGDSAVYLCASSRTSNSYNEQFFGPGTRLTVL.

In its sample, this clone was seen once. The V gene is TRBV5-8, the J gene TRBJ2-1, with 11 bases matching TRBD2. The germline gives CDR1 SGHTS, CDR2 YDEGEE. The CDR3 sequence is 15 residues long. Unmatched junction bases numbered 3, after V lost 3 bases and J lost 4 bases. The CDR3 DNA follows: TGTGCCAGCAGCTGGGGACTAGCGGAATACAATGAGCAGTTCTTC. Translating gives CASSWGLAEYNEQFF.

The gene calls are TRBV2 and TRBJ1-5, with 8 bases identical to TRBD1. Germline V CDR1 and CDR2: SNHLY, FYNNEI. V gave up 4 bases and J gave up 5 bases; unmatched junction bases: 7. The length of the CDR3 is 15 residues. This CDR3 reads CASSVTGEPYQPQHF. Written as DNA, the CDR3 is TGTGCCAGCAGTGTGACAGGGGAGCCCTATCAGCCCCAGCATTTT.

The chain recombines TRBV27 with TRBJ2-5; 7 positions match TRBD2. The V gene end was trimmed by 6 bases and the J gene end by 2 bases; junction bases not matched to a gene: 6. This CDR3 has 14 residues. Germline V CDR1 and CDR2: MNHEY, SMNVEV (reference sequence). The CDR3 region has the DNA TGTGCCAGCAGACACCTAGCGGCTCAAGAGACCCAGTACTTC. It is translated as CASRHLAAQETQYF.

V is TRBV19 and J is TRBJ1-1, with 8 bases aligning to TRBD1. The CDR3 runs 14 residues. Germline loops: CDR1 LNHDA, CDR2 SQIVND (reference sequence). The junction had 3 bases not matched to a gene; V was cut back by 6 bases and J by 0 bases. The chain's CDR3 is CASRNRGMNTEAFF. The DNA of the CDR3 is TGTGCCAGTAGGAACAGGGGGATGAACACTGAAGCTTTCTTT.